Reported below is one TCR beta chain. Its antigen target is currently unknown. Base qualities are missing; no much larger clone stands one base away. These data come from a study of shared clonotypes between healthy human individuals (TCRdb year 2020). Regarding the study in general: A couple of women and a few men aged 18 to 49 years were included in the cohort. Per donor, leukapheresis produced somewhere between about 0.94 and 9 billion PBMCs. Different laboratories and diverse techniques were used to prepare libraries and sequence TCR repertoires, to increase sequencing depth and limit assay-specific biases. For each donor, three plates each were used for CD4 naive and CD4 memory, two plates were used for CD8 naive, and one plate was used for CD8 memory. To estimate repertoire size and how much clonotypes are shared between individuals, the study performed deep sequencing of blood TCR repertoires from a handful of healthy adults. Here is what the overall study found, with its caveats: Compared with non-shared clonotypes, clonotypes shared by all four sorted-subset donors had higher generation probabilities. Based on pairwise subsampling, the degree of clonotype sharing among donors was expected to be affected by sequencing depth. About 5% of naive CD4, around 3.6% of naive CD8, roughly 2.4% of memory CD4, and 0.35% to 0.4% of memory CD8 clonotypes were shared across several donors. Rarefaction of sorted-subset datasets indicated incomplete sequencing despite the large sequencing depth. The genetic and exposure-history diversity represented was limited by the small number of donors. Sampling was restricted to blood, and TCR repertoires in tissues likely differ from the TCR repertoires found in blood. Naive subsets generally had larger estimated clonotype richness than memory subsets did.

Using the deep immunoSEQ assay, TCR CDR3 regions were amplified from genomic DNA by multiplex PCR. Extracted genomic DNA from each cell subset was spread evenly across all wells of several immunoSEQ 96-well plates, with each plate serving as a replicate. For sorted subsets, around 200 ng genomic DNA, equal to 30,000 or so T cell genomes, was loaded into each replicate PCR. The purified libraries were quantified using a Qubit 3.0 fluorometer, sized with a Bioanalyzer 2100, and then quantified again using the KAPA Library Quantification kit. Each immunoSEQ 96-well plate was sequenced on its own single-read 150-cycle Illumina NextSeq 550 flow cell. Per the source publication's procedure: Because the immunoSEQ output held only junctional sequences and lacked quality scores, the filtering could not match the filtering applied to full-length reads. Sequences were annotated with PyIR, a Python wrapper for IgBLAST v1.9, and V/J genes and CDR3 were assigned using IMGT germline references. Any read was removed if the V/J assignment was weak (E-value above 1e-6), the CDR3 was missing, or the read contained stop codons, out-of-frame junctions, or ambiguous translated residues. V3J clonotypes were defined as sequences sharing the same inferred V gene, J gene, and CDR3 amino acid sequence. Percentage overlap between repertoires was calculated by dividing the number of shared unique clonotypes by the size of the smaller repertoire. Three approaches were used to assess repertoire richness: RTK rarefaction, the Chao1 estimator, and Recon v2.1 estimates of unobserved clonotypes. OLGA was used to compute generation probabilities for all TCRbeta clonotypes that the gDNA method yielded from a handful of donors. TCRdb carries this immuneACCESS record with in-frame sequences only. Its versions omit some clonotypes, under half of them owing to an unresolved V gene in the studies checked, with the rest unexplained. That table is the source of V, J and clone size, and D and trimming were worked out from the DNA. This sample lists a few million clones; roughly 93% were detected once. 0.39% of the sample rests with the top ten.

The CDR3 runs 17 amino acids, cysteine and phenylalanine included. Just CDR3 DNA is preserved here, 51 bases in frame from base 1. V gives up 3 bases and J gives up 4 bases, and the segment between their germline ends measures 21 bases. CDR1 and CDR2 were assigned from the germline V gene (reference sequence) as SEHNR and FQNEAQ. Healthy HIV-negative adults with no recently reported acute infections or vaccinations were included as donors. All donors were Caucasian adults living in Nashville, Tennessee, USA. CD4+ T cells were enriched by magnetic negative selection, after which naive cells were positively selected on CD45RA and the negative fraction was taken as the memory subset. Blood was obtained by leukapheresis, after which PBMCs were separated by Ficoll-Histopaque density gradient centrifugation and cryopreserved in liquid nitrogen vapor phase. Analytical flow cytometry was used to check the purity and quantity of every magnetically sorted T cell population. Genomic DNA was isolated from each sorted fraction and quantified by UV absorbance on a Nanodrop 2000c.

Input material: naive CD4+ T cells from PBMCs. The cell subset or site label here, explained by the study, means: CD45RA+ positively selected. The chain links TRBV7-9 with TRBJ1-2, with TRBD1 as a weak D call on 6 bases. The TCR sequence derives from a man between 18 and 35 years old in good health. Some clones in this sample may be carry-over from other donors' samples. The nucleotide sequence is TGTGCCAGCAGCTTCCGGCGTTCAGGGGAGGATGGCTATGGCTACACCTTC. Protein translation: CASSFRRSGEDGYGYTF.